One and the same sample provided the 19 T cell receptor beta chains below, sequenced in a study of response to subunit inactivated influenza vaccine. From the RT-PCR reads, TCRdb called clonotypes with MiXCR, one entry per CDR3 protein. The data contain a few hundred thousand distinct CDR3 sequences, roughly 7.6% of them singletons. The material was PBMCs from blood, obtained around 2 years after vaccination. Every receptor here comes from a man aged 50-75 years who received an inactivated influenza vaccine.

This clonotype appeared a few times. V and J are TRBV12-3 or TRBV12-4 and TRBJ2-5, with TRBD2 matching over 7 bases. Unmatched junction bases numbered 4, after V lost 7 bases and J lost 5 bases. The CDR3 spans 12 residues. The CDR3 DNA reads as TGTGCCAGCATAAGGGGAGGGGAGACCCAGTACTTC. Protein product: CASIRGGETQYF.

V usage is TRBV29-1 and J usage is TRBJ1-2, with D possibly being TRBD1 (5 bases). This CDR3 is built from 12 residues. Germline CDR1 reads SQVTM; CDR2 reads ANQGSEA. V lost 4 bases, J lost 9 bases, and 15 bases lay in between. CDR3 amino acids: CSVVGQGRSYTF. CDR3 bases: TGCAGCGTTGTGGGGCAGGGAAGAAGCTACACCTTC.

In this sample, this clonotype turned up a few times. This chain links TRBV6-2 or TRBV6-3 with TRBJ1-4; D ambiguous. With 5 bases removed from V and 6 bases from J, the gap between germline ends came to 7 bases. From germline, CDR1 is MNHEY and CDR2 SVGEGT. CDR3 length: 12 amino acids. CDR3 amino acids: CASSPADEKLFF. CDR3 in DNA: TGTGCCAGCAGTCCGGCCGATGAAAAACTGTTTTTT.

The genes are TRBV12-3 or TRBV12-4 and TRBJ1-1; D may be TRBD1 (5 bases). V was trimmed by 3 bases and J by 4 bases, leaving 12 bases between them. The CDR3 has 14 amino acids. Here the CDR3 reads CASSLGGAGTEAFF. CDR3 nucleotide sequence: TGTGCCAGCAGTTTGGGGGGAGCAGGCACTGAAGCTTTCTTT.

This clonotype was seen a handful of times. The chain combines TRBV7-2 with TRBJ1-3; D is perhaps TRBD1 (5 bases). V was shortened by 2 bases and J by 1 base, with 9 bases between the two germline ends. Germline CDR1 and CDR2: SGHTA and FQGNSA. This CDR3 is built from 15 residues. CDR3 in DNA: TGTGCCAGCAGCTTAAGGAGGGGATCTGGAAACACCATATATTTT. It is translated as CASSLRRGSGNTIYF.

V and J are TRBV4-3 and TRBJ2-5; a possible D gene is TRBD2 (6 bases). Looked up from germline, CDR1 is LGHNA and CDR2 is YSLEER. This CDR3 comprises 15 residues. Trimming left V 0 bases short and J 1 base short, with 9 bases between. DNA of the CDR3: TGCGCCAGCAGCCAAGATAGGGGAGGCCAAGAGACCCAGTACTTC. Amino acid sequence: CASSQDRGGQETQYF.

This clonotype was detected only a few times. This chain connects TRBV3-1 to TRBJ2-5, with D perhaps matching TRBD1 or TRBD2 (5 bases each). CDR1 and CDR2 (germline): LGHDT, YNNKEL (reference sequence). Trimming shortened V by 4 bases and J by 5 bases, and 14 bases separated the two germline ends. The CDR3 spans 14 residues. The chain's CDR3 is CASSPPGLDETQYF. The CDR3 region has the DNA TGTGCCAGCAGCCCACCGGGGCTCGATGAGACCCAGTACTTC.

This clonotype has a handful of counts. The genes are TRBV30 and TRBJ2-5, with D maybe TRBD2 (5 bases). Germline CDR1 GTSNPN, CDR2 SVGIG (reference sequence). V was cut by 4 bases and J by 5 bases, with 11 bases left in between. The CDR3 covers 12 residues. The CDR3 spells CAWTPGSETQYF. The CDR3 DNA follows: TGTGCCTGGACCCCGGGGTCCGAGACCCAGTACTTC.

This clonotype was seen at least ten times. The chain employs TRBV20-1 and TRBJ1-1; 8 nucleotides align to TRBD1. CDR1 DFQATT and CDR2 SNEGSKA come from the germline V gene (reference sequence). V was pared by 5 bases and J by 0 bases, with 5 bases of the junction left unmatched. There are 14 residues in the CDR3. CDR3 amino acids: CSARDRRVNTEAFF. CDR3 nucleotides: TGCAGTGCTCGGGACAGGAGGGTGAACACTGAAGCTTTCTTT.

This clonotype has a count of ten or more. The CDR3 sequence is CASSQDLLAGITGELFF. The CDR3 coding sequence is TGCGCCAGCAGCCAAGATTTACTAGCGGGGATCACCGGGGAGCTGTTTTTT. V gene TRBV4-3 combines with J gene TRBJ2-2; 10 bases are shared with TRBD2. After removal of 0 bases from V and 4 bases from J, the junction contained 5 bases not matched to a gene. CDR3 size: 17 residues. The germline CDR1 and CDR2 sequences are LGHNA and YSLEER.

The chain carries TRBV3-1 and TRBJ2-7; possibly TRBD2 for D (5 bases). This CDR3 is built from 15 residues. The germline V gene has CDR1 LGHDT and CDR2 YNNKEL (reference sequence). The V end was cut by 3 bases, the J end by 7 bases, with 19 bases between. This chain's CDR3 is CASSQRAASAKEQYF. The CDR3 nucleotides are TGTGCCAGCAGCCAGAGGGCGGCCTCGGCCAAGGAGCAGTACTTC.

This clonotype was recorded a few times. The genes are TRBV6-1 and TRBJ2-5; 12 nucleotides match TRBD2. This CDR3 is built from 15 residues. The V gene end was trimmed by 7 bases and the J gene end by 2 bases; junction bases not matched to a gene: 5. The germline gives CDR1 MNHNS, CDR2 SASEGT. The CDR3 nucleotides are TGTGCCAGCAATCGCCTAGCGGGGGGGCAAGAGACCCAGTACTTC. Translating it yields CASNRLAGGQETQYF.

This clonotype has more than one count but fewer than ten. The V and J genes are TRBV20-1 and TRBJ2-1; D possibly corresponds to TRBD1 (5 bases). CDR1 is DFQATT and CDR2 is SNEGSKA in the germline V gene (reference sequence). The CDR3 is 12 residues long. In DNA, the CDR3 is TGCAGCGTTGCCCTGGCAGGGCCGGGGCAGTTCTTC. Amino acid sequence: CSVALAGPGQFF.

The rearrangement uses TRBV6-5 and TRBJ2-2; D is undetermined. This CDR3 spans 14 amino acids. CDR1 and CDR2 (germline): MNHEY, SVGAGI. V lost 2 bases, J lost 2 bases, and 6 bases lay in between. CDR3 nucleotides: TGTGCCAGCAGTTACACGGACAACACCGGGGAGCTGTTTTTT. It codes for CASSYTDNTGELFF.

This chain connects TRBV7-9 to TRBJ2-2; 7 bases are shared with TRBD1. Germline V gives CDR1 SEHNR, CDR2 FQNEAQ (reference sequence). The CDR3 runs to 16 residues. The V and J ends lost 3 bases and 5 bases, in that order; junction bases with no gene match: 9. CDR3 sequence reads: CASSFTGEGATGELFF. For the CDR3, the DNA is TGTGCCAGCAGCTTTACAGGGGAAGGAGCAACCGGGGAGCTGTTTTTT.

This clonotype came up a few times. Written as DNA, the CDR3 is TGTGCCAGCAGCTCCTCTTCCCGTGTAGCGGGAGGTTACAATGAGCAGTTCTTC. It is translated as CASSSSSRVAGGYNEQFF. The chain recombines TRBV7-3 with TRBJ2-1; 10 bases map to TRBD2. CDR3 size: 18 residues. The V segment lost 4 bases and the J segment 4 bases; nucleotides outside the gene matches: 13. The germline V gene has CDR1 SGHTA and CDR2 FQGTGA.

This clonotype occurred many times. The rearrangement uses TRBV4-1 and TRBJ2-3; 8 bases are a match to TRBD2. After removal of 3 bases from V and 4 bases from J, the junction contained 9 bases not matched to a gene. Germline assignment: CDR1 MGHRA and CDR2 YSYEKL. The length of the CDR3 is 16 residues. CDR3 amino acids: CASSHGALLAADTQYF. The CDR3 nucleotides are TGCGCCAGCAGCCATGGGGCGTTACTAGCGGCAGATACGCAGTATTTT.

The J gene is TRBJ2-7, the V gene TRBV10-3; 14 bases map to TRBD2. Germline assignment: CDR1 ENHRY and CDR2 SYGVKD. Trimming took 6 bases from V and 7 from J; bases not matched to a gene: 11. The CDR3 runs 16 residues. The CDR3 here is CAISINPGLAGAEQYF. CDR3 nucleotides: TGTGCCATCAGCATCAATCCGGGACTAGCGGGAGCGGAGCAGTACTTC.

V usage is TRBV10-1 and J usage is TRBJ1-2; D uncertain. Trimming took off 3 bases at V and 2 bases at J, with 7 bases between the two ends. This CDR3 is built from 13 residues. Germline V gene lookup returns CDR1 WNHNN and CDR2 SYGVQD (reference sequence). The CDR3 is CASSETQNYGYTF. CDR3 DNA sequence: TGCGCCAGCAGTGAAACACAGAACTATGGCTACACCTTC.